The 9 T cell receptor beta chains below were found in one sample sequenced in a study of blood T cell repertoires in COVID-19. Profiling relied on immunoSEQ multiplex PCR, and the TCRdb table lists in-frame clones only, not all of them. The sample yields some 19,000 clones, roughly 80% seen once. Source material: peripheral blood. The receptors here all came from a man older than 75 with acute or convalescent COVID-19.

This clone is a singleton in its sample. The rearrangement links TRBV3-1 (or the pseudogene TRBV3-2) to TRBJ2-1, with D perhaps TRBD1 (5 bases). V lost 4 bases and J 5 bases, leaving 15 bases between the germline ends. The CDR3 extends over 15 amino acids. CDR1 is LGHDT and CDR2 is YNNKEL in the germline V gene (reference sequence). CDR3 sequence (DNA): TGTGCCAGCAGCCGCAGGGCGCATGGTAACAATGAGCAGTTCTTC. Protein sequence: CASSRRAHGNNEQFF.

The rearrangement links TRBV11-2 to TRBJ1-5; possibly TRBD1 for D (5 bases). The germline V gene has CDR1 SGHAT and CDR2 FQNNGV. The CDR3 covers 13 residues. Trimming cost V 2 bases and J 5 bases, with 7 bases left between them. In DNA form, the CDR3 reads TGTGCCAGCAGCTTACAAGGGGATCAGCCCCAGCATTTT. Protein product: CASSLQGDQPQHF.

V and J are TRBV19 and TRBJ2-6, with D tentatively TRBD2 (6 bases). V gave up 7 bases and J gave up 0 bases, with 10 bases separating them. Germline CDR1 reads LNHDA; CDR2 reads SQIVND (reference sequence). The CDR3 spans 15 residues. CDR3 nucleotide sequence: TGTGCCAGTATCGGCGGGGACTCTGGGGCCAACGTCCTGACTTTC. Protein: CASIGGDSGANVLTF.

CDR3 loop: CASSLGQAVNYGYTF. In DNA form, the CDR3 reads TGTGCCAGCAGCTTAGGACAGGCCGTTAACTATGGCTACACCTTC. V is TRBV7-9 and J is TRBJ1-2; possibly TRBD1 for D (6 bases). CDR3 length equals 15 residues. V lost 1 base, J lost 1 base, and 10 bases lay in between. Germline values: CDR1 SEHNR, CDR2 FQNEAQ (reference sequence).

In DNA, the CDR3 is TGTGCCAGCAGCCAAGATGGGGACAGGGTGCCCGGGGAGCTGTTTTTT. Translating it yields CASSQDGDRVPGELFF. The chain joins TRBV4-2 to TRBJ2-2; 9 nucleotides match TRBD1. J lost 6 bases, V lost 0 bases, and 5 bases had no gene match. Germline V lookup: CDR1 LGHNA, CDR2 YNFKEQ. The CDR3 is 16 residues long.

This chain uses TRBV5-1 with TRBJ1-4; TRBD1 might be the D (6 bases). CDR3 length equals 15 residues. Germline CDR1 SGHRS, CDR2 YFSETQ. V was pared by 1 base and J by 5 bases, with 12 bases between. CDR3 bases: TGCGCCAGCAGCTTGAGTACAGGGAAAAATGAAAAACTGTTTTTT. As protein: CASSLSTGKNEKLFF.

The chain links TRBV7-9 to TRBJ2-7; D unresolved. The CDR3 contains 12 residues. Germline lookup yields CDR1 SEHNR and CDR2 FQNEAQ (reference sequence). Trimming shortened V by 4 bases and J by 1 base, and 5 bases separated the two germline ends. The CDR3 DNA is TGTGCCAGCAGCTCCTCGTCCTACGAGCAGTACTTC. Its translation is CASSSSSYEQYF.

V gene TRBV11-1 combines with J gene TRBJ1-5; possible D gene TRBD1, 6 bases. V was pared by 5 bases and J by 3 bases, with 8 bases between. This CDR3 spans 13 amino acids. Germline CDR1 SGHAT, CDR2 FQDESV (reference sequence). The DNA for the CDR3 is TGTGCCAGCAGCGCAGGGGTCAATCAGCCCCAGCATTTT. Translating gives CASSAGVNQPQHF.

The rearrangement uses TRBV18 and TRBJ2-2, with 11 positions matching TRBD1. V gave up 3 bases and J gave up 2 bases; unmatched junction bases: 17. The germline gives CDR1 KGHSH, CDR2 LQKENI. The CDR3 consists of 21 residues. CDR3 nucleotides: TGTGCCAGCTCACCCGGACAGGGGGCGAGATTGGTCGGCCTTAACACCGGGGAGCTGTTTTTT. It encodes CASSPGQGARLVGLNTGELFF.